This T cell receptor beta chain comes out of a study of cytomegalovirus exposure and HLA in healthy donors (dated by TCRdb to between 2016 and 2019). Notes on the research overall: An earlier analysis of a few hundred of the donors reported 276 Gb of sequence data and around 120 million unique TCR beta sequences obtained from about 179 million T cells. Four or five DR-DQ haplotypes were handled as single units for association and clustering because linkage in the cohort was strong. The aim of the study was to test whether cataloging public T cell receptors could identify signatures of past pathogen exposure. The T cell repertoires of 666 subjects were profiled by immunosequencing and related to cytomegalovirus serostatus. Rather than drawing on any new phenotypic data, the later analysis identified candidate immune exposures from TCR beta sequences and the way those sequences occurred across donors. To study patterns of TCR occurrence, a later analysis re-analyzed previously published TCR beta repertoires from several hundred donors and added high-resolution HLA genotyping. In an earlier analysis of over 550 of the donors, high-throughput TCR beta sequencing was used to judge whether each TCR beta V gene segment behaved as functional or pseudogenic. All discovery cohort repertoires had been generated using a single sequencing platform. Among a few hundred genotyped donors of the cohort, an average of roughly 240,000 unique TCR beta nucleotide sequences were sequenced per donor, around 20% of them non-productive. Class I and class II HLA loci were covered by the typing at four-digit resolution. To predict cytomegalovirus infection status, the study brought together high-throughput TCR immunosequencing, statistical association of individual TCRs with disease status, and machine learning. Donor age, sex, ethnicity and CMV serostatus were compiled together with the repertoire data. In addition to the first cohort of approximately 650 subjects, a separate validation cohort of about 120 different subjects was used. Of the approximately 400 genotyped donors, approximately 82% fell in the genetic ancestry cluster associated with self-reported Caucasian donors. Approximately 300 gigabases of sequencing data and 70 million to 100 million unique TCR sequences were included in an early release covering around 650 HLA-typed donors. Genome-wide SNP genotypes for about 65% of the roughly 670 donors were used in a later genetic analysis, which treated that subset as a discovery cohort. Typing coverage differed by locus: A, B, C, DRB1 and DQB1 were typed in about 629-630 donors, DQA1 in 522, DPA1 in around 610, and DPB1 in around 490.

Study-wide conclusions, independent of this receptor: Strong co-occurrence of HLA alleles, especially DR and DQ, made assigning TCR associations to individual alleles difficult. Most CMV-associated TCR beta chains appeared to be HLA-restricted in a later analysis, and the HLA associations seemed to be driven largely by CMV exposure. Because HLA typing was unavailable for some donors at each locus, only the typed subset was used in association tests. The classifier was reported to diagnose cytomegalovirus status with high specificity and sensitivity in both the original and validation cohorts. In a later genetic analysis, a missense DCLRE1C variant was associated with V-gene and J-gene trimming of TCR beta chains, and the association was replicated in an independent cohort. About 17 rarely observed V segments, including chromosome 9 orphons, were excluded from the earlier analysis of approximately 500 of the donors because counts were too low. In vitro tests confirmed that a few of the cytomegalovirus-associated TCR beta chains recognize cytomegalovirus antigens. A further reported finding was that TCR beta sequences accurately predicted the HLA-A and HLA-B alleles for most subjects in the first cohort. While some public TCRs were present in many individuals, most TCR sequences turned up only very rarely across donors. A total of 150 to 200 TCR beta chains were listed by the study as associated with cytomegalovirus. Only TCR beta chains were sequenced in this cohort, and the absence of alpha or paired-chain data limited detectable features. A later analysis found that HLA-associated TCR beta chains were more clonally expanded and had lower generation probabilities than equally common non-associated chains. Some IMGT-functional V segments, including TRBV6-2 and TRBV6-3, could not be told apart with the 87-base-pair reads, so those segments were excluded. The sequencing pipeline was judged likely to have produced a cluster of highly shared sequence variants as a technical artifact. A later genetic analysis reported fewer N-insertions in productive TCRs among donors in an Asian-associated ancestry cluster than the roughly 700-donor mean. Sequencing depth was assumed to be roughly uniform across donors in the presence/absence analyses, though that assumption may not hold. CMV serostatus was the only immune exposure information available for the cohort. According to the authors, the approach could potentially be generalized to other disease states and immunological phenotypes. Several of the top co-occurrence clusters appeared to be linked to parvovirus B19, influenza, CMV and Epstein-Barr virus, according to a later analysis. An earlier analysis of around 500 of the donors showed that most TCR beta V segments appeared in productive rearrangements either about 87% or about 30% of the time, which broadly matched IMGT annotations. In a later analysis, about 17,000 TCR beta sequences were associated with specific HLA alleles at a false discovery rate of 0.05. In a later analysis, the rate of TCR association differed among HLA loci, with DRB1 alleles having the most associated TCRs and HLA-C alleles having the fewest. Correlated functional status among segregating V segments might be attributable to linkage disequilibrium, but an unknown experimental factor could not be ruled out.

The cohort consisted of some 670 healthy bone marrow donors. At the time of sampling, every cohort member was nominally healthy, though immune exposures that went unrecorded were likely present. The donor was CMV seronegative and was included in the group of 352 seronegative cohort members. Every donor gave a peripheral blood sample, and the peripheral blood mononuclear cells from that sample were used for TCR beta sequencing. The Qiagen DNeasy Blood Extraction Kit was used to extract genomic DNA from the blood cell samples. Library preparation used the immunoSEQ multiplex PCR assay. For the multiplex PCR, a mixture combining 60 forward primers for TCR Vbeta segments and 13 reverse primers for TCR Jbeta segments was used. The CDR3 region of rearranged TCR beta genes was amplified from genomic DNA by a multiplex PCR assay. The amplified TCR beta libraries were sequenced on the Illumina HiSeq System as 87-base-pair reads. The original pipeline was this. A later analysis counted tens of millions of unique TCR beta chains across the 550 to 700 repertoires, and 9 million to 14 million of these chains were shared by at least two donors. A nearest-neighbor algorithm error-corrected the raw reads and collapsed the reads into unique sequences, merging closely related sequences to remove PCR and sequencing errors. Alignment of CDR3 sequences to IMGT reference sequences was used to assign V, D and J gene segments. For a sequence to be retained, a match of at least six nucleotides to both a V gene segment and a J gene segment was required. A rearrangement was called productive if the CDR3 had no stop codons and remained in frame with V and J, and every other rearrangement was called non-productive. CDR3 was defined according to IMGT convention as the region running from the second conserved V-encoded cysteine to the conserved J-encoded phenylalanine. Sequences without an unambiguous match to a single V gene segment were excluded from the earlier analysis of 587 of the donors. In an earlier analysis of some 590 of the donors, V segments were called functional above 56.7% productive rearrangements and were called segregating when the between-donor standard deviation exceeded 5%. A statistical classification framework was built for diagnosing cytomegalovirus status from the catalog of TCR beta chain sequences. V and J gene assignment, in a later analysis, came from comparing TCR nucleotide sequences with IMGT/GENE-DB human TR gene sequences. The TCRdist pipeline was used in a later analysis to assign CDR3 sequences and most-parsimonious VDJ recombination scenarios. In a later analysis, every TCR beta chain was defined by the combination of its CDR3 amino acid sequence and its V-gene family, and reads without a unique V-gene family were dropped. To address suspected cross-contamination and a sequencing artifact, a later analysis removed approximately 600 highly shared, low-generation-probability nucleotide sequences. A later analysis calculated a clonal expansion index for each public chain from normalized within-repertoire ranks of inferred template counts. In a later analysis, generation probabilities were computed using a VDJ recombination model fitted to out-of-frame rearrangements, and the results were checked against IGoR. A later analysis scored TCR-TCR, TCR-HLA and TCR-CMV co-occurrence with hypergeometric tests, applying a repertoire-size bias correction to TCR pairs. False discovery rates were estimated in a later analysis by permuting HLA or CMV assignments 20 times. In a later analysis, co-occurring TCRs were grouped using DBSCAN, and TCRdist sequence similarity was added for clustering within HLA-allele-positive subsets. Co-occurrence clustering excluded repertoires with fewer than 30,000 or more than 120,000 public chains, plus five with anomalous nucleotide sharing. TCRdb limited this immuneACCESS table to in-frame rearrangements with V and J called. A share of clones is missing; checked studies link under half to unresolved V genes, and the rest is unexplained. V, J and clone size are taken as reported in that table, and D and trimming were inferred from the DNA itself. This sample holds some 100,000 clones; approximately 80% were observed only once. The ten top clones hold less than 1.5% of the sample.

CDR1 and CDR2 (ENHRY, SYGVKD) derive from the germline V gene. Taken from cysteine to phenylalanine, the CDR3 has 12 residues. CDR3 DNA only is kept here, 36 bases in frame from base 1. V sheds 6 bases and J sheds 5 bases, leaving 10 bases between their ends. As regards this clone: No cognate antigen has been identified for it. No base quality values were provided; no much bigger clone lies one nucleotide off.

In this chain, TRBV10-3 is recombined with TRBJ2-5; perhaps TRBD2 is the D gene, with 6 bases matching. The TCR sequence derives from a woman between 18 and 29 years old in good health and CMV-seronegative. The source material was PBMCs. The CDR3 reads as follows: CAISGGEETQYF. The DNA sequence is given as TGTGCCATCAGCGGGGGAGAGGAGACCCAGTACTTC.